The entry that follows covers one TCR beta chain sequence. The CDR3 covers 13 residues. The V and J ends lost 5 bases and 6 bases, in that order; junction bases with no gene match: 6. The V gene's germline CDR1 is MNHNY and CDR2 SVGAGI (reference sequence). This entry is derived from a study of shared T cell receptors in the human thymus. Sequencing was performed with immunoSEQ multiplex PCR; in TCRdb, only in-frame clones are kept and a portion is missing. The sample contains over 650,000 clones, around 87% of which appear only once. These data were likewise used in another study, on human thymus T cells. This second study notes: Having corrective surgery for congenital heart defects, healthy Finnish infants were the ones who donated. Related research reported highly overlapping thymic repertoires among unrelated individuals.

This clonotype was obtained from a boy under three years old with a congenital heart defect. This rearrangement joins TRBV6-6 to TRBJ2-7; TRBD1 aligns across 8 bases. The sample was thymocytes. CDR3 sequence: CASSHRGETEQYF. DNA of the CDR3: TGTGCCAGCAGTCACAGGGGGGAAACCGAGCAGTACTTC.